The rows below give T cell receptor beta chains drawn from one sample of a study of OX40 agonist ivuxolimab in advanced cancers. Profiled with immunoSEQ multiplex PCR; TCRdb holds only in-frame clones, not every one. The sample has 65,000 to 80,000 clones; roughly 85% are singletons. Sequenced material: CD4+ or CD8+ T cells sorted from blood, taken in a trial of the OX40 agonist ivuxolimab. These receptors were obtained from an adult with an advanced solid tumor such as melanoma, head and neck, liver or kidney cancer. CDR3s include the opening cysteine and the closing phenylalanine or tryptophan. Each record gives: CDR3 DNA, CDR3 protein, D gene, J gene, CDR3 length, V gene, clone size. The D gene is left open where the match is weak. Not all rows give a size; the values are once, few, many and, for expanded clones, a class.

TGTGCCAGCAGTCGACTGGGGGGGAACTATGGCTACACCTTC CASSRLGGNYGYTF NA TRBJ1-2 14 TRBV27 NA
TGTGCCATCAGTGGGCGCCAGGTCGGCACCGGGGAGCTGTTTTTT CAISGRQVGTGELFF NA TRBJ2-2 15 TRBV10-3 NA
TGTGCCAGCAATCTTCGGGAGAACACCGGGGAGCTGTTTTTT CASNLRENTGELFF NA TRBJ2-2 14 TRBV28 NA
TGTGCCAGCAGGGAACGGATAGGGTTCAACACTGAAGCTTTCTTT CASRERIGFNTEAFF NA TRBJ1-1 15 TRBV2 NA
TGTGCCAGCAGCGTCTTGACAGGGGGGTCCTACGAGCAGTACTTC CASSVLTGGSYEQYF TRBD1 TRBJ2-7 15 TRBV5-6 NA
TGTGCCAGCAGCGAGCGGAGCGGGGGGCACGAGCACAGATACGCAGTATTT CASSERSGGHEHRYAVF TRBD2 TRBJ2-3 17 TRBV9 NA
TGTGCCAGCAGCTTATTGGCGGGAGCTGATGAGCAGTTCTTC CASSLLAGADEQFF TRBD2 TRBJ2-1 14 TRBV7-2 NA
TGTGCCAGCAGCTTATTTTCAAGAGAGCAGTTCTTC CASSLFSREQFF NA TRBJ2-1 12 TRBV11-2 few
TGTGCCAGCACCAAGGAGGGGGGCTATGGCTACACCTTC CASTKEGGYGYTF NA TRBJ1-2 13 TRBV6-1 NA
TGTGCCAGCAGGGACAGGAGGAACACCGGGGAGCTGTTTTTT CASRDRRNTGELFF TRBD1 TRBJ2-2 14 TRBV5-4 NA
TGTGCCAGCAGTTCGACAGGGGCCCAAAACATTCAGTACTTC CASSSTGAQNIQYF TRBD1 TRBJ2-4 14 TRBV27 once
TGTGCCAGCAGGGGGGGCGGGGCGTCGCTGGCCCAGCATTTT CASRGGGASLAQHF NA TRBJ1-5 14 TRBV2 NA
TGTGCCACCAGACGACAACAGGGGAACTATGGCTACACCTTC CATRRQQGNYGYTF TRBD1 TRBJ1-2 14 TRBV19 NA
TGTGCCAGCAGCTTAGAATCGGGGGGCCTGGGGACCCAGTACTTC CASSLESGGLGTQYF NA TRBJ2-5 15 TRBV7-9 NA
TGTGCCACCGAGACGAGGACAGGGACAAACTATGGCTACACCTTC CATETRTGTNYGYTF TRBD1 TRBJ1-2 15 TRBV19 few
TGTGCCAGCAGCTTAGGACCTGCGGCAGGTCAAGAGACCCAGTACTTC CASSLGPAAGQETQYF NA TRBJ2-5 16 TRBV7-3 NA
TGTGCCAGCAGCTCAATCCCCTCTTCTAGCACCGGGGAGCTGTTTTTT CASSSIPSSSTGELFF NA TRBJ2-2 16 TRBV5-4 NA
TGTGCCAGCAGCGGGGAGGGGGCGCTGATCGGGGAGCTGTTTTTT CASSGEGALIGELFF NA TRBJ2-2 15 TRBV7-3 NA
TGTGCCAGTAGTCCCTCCCCGGGGAGAACTGAAGCTTTCTTT CASSPSPGRTEAFF NA TRBJ1-1 14 TRBV19 medium-sized
TGTGCCAGCAACAGGCAAAATCAGCCCCAGCATTTT CASNRQNQPQHF NA TRBJ1-5 12 TRBV2 NA
TGCAGCGCCGCGGACAGCAGAAACACTGAAGCTTTCTTT CSAADSRNTEAFF NA TRBJ1-1 13 TRBV29-1 many
TGTGCCAGCAGCTTTTGGTTAGATACGCAGTATTTT CASSFWLDTQYF NA TRBJ2-3 12 TRBV7-2 NA
TGTGCCAGCAGTTACAGTCCGGGACAGGTGGCTTTCTTT CASSYSPGQVAFF TRBD1 TRBJ1-1 13 TRBV6-5 once
TGTGCCAGCAGCTCTACTCGTGGGGGAGCGCTTCCCACCTTC CASSSTRGGALPTF NA TRBJ1-2 14 TRBV4-2 NA
TGTGCGGGGGGCAGGGTGAACACTGAAGCTTTCTTT CAGGRVNTEAFF NA TRBJ1-1 12 TRBV30 NA
TGCAGCGCGTCTGGAGATGGAGGGGGAAAACCTTCTAACTATGGCTACACCTTC CSASGDGGGKPSNYGYTF NA TRBJ1-2 18 TRBV29-1 NA
TGTGCCAGCAGCTCCGTACCGGGGGGCGCGTTCAACTATGGCTACACCTTC CASSSVPGGAFNYGYTF NA TRBJ1-2 17 TRBV5-6 NA
TGCGCCAGCAATTCGACAGGGGGCAACTATGAGCAGTTCTTC CASNSTGGNYEQFF TRBD1 TRBJ2-1 14 TRBV23-1 NA
TGCGCCAGCAGCCCGACCGGGACTAGCGGGGGGGCTATCACCGGGGAGCTGTTTTTT CASSPTGTSGGAITGELFF TRBD2 TRBJ2-2 19 TRBV5-1 NA
TGTGCCAGCTCCCCCACCTCTGGGGCCAACGTCCTGACTTTC CASSPTSGANVLTF NA TRBJ2-6 14 TRBV18 once
TGTGCCAGCAGTTCCCTAATAGCGGGGGGTATGGAGACCCAGTACTTC CASSSLIAGGMETQYF TRBD2 TRBJ2-5 16 TRBV6-5 NA
TGTGCCAGTAGTATAGATCCAAGTTCGACGGCTGGCTACACCTTC CASSIDPSSTAGYTF NA TRBJ1-2 15 TRBV19 NA
TGTGCCAGCAGCATAGCCCTAACCTCAGGGAACACTGAAGCTTTCTTT CASSIALTSGNTEAFF NA TRBJ1-1 16 TRBV7-9 NA
TGTGCCAGCGGACAGGGCCCCACCAGCGGCTACACCTTC CASGQGPTSGYTF TRBD1 TRBJ1-2 13 TRBV9 NA
TGTGCCAGCAGTCCGCAAGGGACCGCGAACACTGAAGCTTTCTTT CASSPQGTANTEAFF NA TRBJ1-1 15 TRBV6-6 medium-sized
TGTGCCAGCAGCCTTGGAGGGGGACTGAACACTGAAGCTTTCTTT CASSLGGGLNTEAFF NA TRBJ1-1 15 TRBV5-4 once